Listed here are 20 T cell receptor beta chains from one sample, sequenced in a study of monozygotic twins with inflammatory bowel disease. For each CDR3 protein, TCRdb gives one entry from its re-call of the 5' RACE reads, without DNA. The sample includes fewer than 350,000 distinct CDR3 sequences. The sequenced sample consisted of blood. These receptors all stem from a human donor with ulcerative colitis or Crohn's disease, or a healthy co-twin of an affected twin (not recorded which).

The J gene is TRBJ2-7, the V gene TRBV29-1. The germline V gene encodes CDR1 SQVTM and CDR2 ANQGSEA. The CDR3 sequence is 13 residues long. This CDR3 is CSVEVGRSDEQYF.

The chain recombines TRBV15 with TRBJ2-1. The CDR3 length is 12 residues. Per germline, CDR1 LNHNV and CDR2 YYDKDF (reference sequence). CDR3 sequence: CATSQGFNEQFF.

The gene calls are TRBV11-2 and TRBJ2-7; without DNA, the TCRdb call of TRBD1 cannot be checked. The germline gives CDR1 SGHAT, CDR2 FQNNGV. The CDR3 has 14 amino acids. This chain's CDR3 is CASSLEWGDYEQYF.

The rearrangement links TRBV5-1 to TRBJ2-7. This CDR3 spans 14 amino acids. The V gene's germline CDR1 is SGHRS and CDR2 YFSETQ. The CDR3 here is CAISAESNSYEQYF.

The chain is built from TRBV6-6 and TRBJ2-7; there is no DNA to check the TCRdb D call of TRBD1. This CDR3 spans 13 amino acids. CDR1 is MNHNY and CDR2 is SVGAGI in the germline V gene (reference sequence). The CDR3 loop is CASSYQDRGEQYF.

The V and J genes are TRBV7-3 and TRBJ2-1; lacking DNA, the TRBD1 call made by TCRdb goes unchecked. Looked up from germline, CDR1 is SGHTA and CDR2 is FQGTGA. There are 16 residues in the CDR3. CDR3 sequence: CASSPPGGASYNEQFF.

CDR3 sequence: CASSGDLRQPQHF. V is TRBV12-3 or TRBV12-4 and J is TRBJ1-5; TCRdb proposes TRBD1, but this gene call is untestable without DNA. This CDR3 has 13 amino acids.

The chain combines TRBV3-1 with TRBJ2-1; TCRdb lists TRBD1, though no DNA is available to test this call. CDR1 LGHDT and CDR2 YNNKEL come from the germline V gene (reference sequence). This CDR3 region has 15 residues. CDR3 protein: CASSQAGTANNEQFF.

This chain connects TRBV18 to TRBJ2-5. Germline CDR1 is KGHSH and CDR2 is LQKENI. This CDR3 comprises 15 residues. Here the CDR3 reads CASSLTLGNQETQYF.

V is TRBV6-1 and J is TRBJ2-7; TCRdb gives TRBD1 as the D gene, but with no DNA this cannot be confirmed. The CDR3 is 14 amino acids. Germline CDR1 reads MNHNS; CDR2 reads SASEGT. CDR3 sequence reads: CASSRGQGFSEQYF.

J is TRBJ2-3 and V is TRBV7-7; the TCRdb D gene call, TRBD2, has no DNA to confirm it. CDR1 is SSHAT and CDR2 is FNYEAQ in the germline V gene (reference sequence). CDR3 length: 15 residues. Here the CDR3 reads CASRKAGGPQDTQYF.

The chain joins TRBV30 to TRBJ1-1; the TCRdb D gene call, TRBD1, has no DNA to confirm it. The CDR3 is 20 amino acids. Germline lookup yields CDR1 GTSNPN and CDR2 SVGIG (reference sequence). The CDR3 reads CAWNLKLPGQGALLNTEAFF. The entire variable domain, with the rest obtained from reference TRBV30 and TRBJ1-1, is as follows: SQTIHQWPATLVQPVGSPLSLECTVEGTSNPNLYWYRQAAGRGLQLLFYSVGIGQISSEVPQNLSASRPQDRQFILSSKKLLLSDSGFYLCAWNLKLPGQGALLNTEAFFGQGTRLTVV.

The V and J genes are TRBV29-1 and TRBJ2-7; TCRdb returns TRBD1, unconfirmable since there is no DNA. Germline V gene sequence: CDR1 SQVTM, CDR2 ANQGSEA. This CDR3 is 12 amino acids long. This chain's CDR3 is CSAAGQLYEQYF.

The chain recombines TRBV9 with TRBJ1-2. CDR3 length: 16 residues. Germline CDR1 SGDLS, CDR2 YYNGEE. The CDR3 region is CASSLSGEGNNYGYTF.

This chain's CDR3 is CASSVSQGDYEQYF. The genes are TRBV2 and TRBJ2-7; with no DNA, the TCRdb D assignment of TRBD1 cannot be verified. This CDR3 region has 14 residues. Germline V lookup: CDR1 SNHLY, CDR2 FYNNEI. Using reference TRBV2 and TRBJ2-7 for the parts outside the CDR3, the full variable domain is EPEVTQTPSHQVTQMGQEVILRCVPISNHLYFYWYRQILGQKVEFLVSFYNNEISEKSEIFDDQFSVERPDGSNFTLKIRSTKLEDSAMYFCASSVSQGDYEQYFGPGTRLTVT.

This sequence joins TRBV11-2 and TRBJ2-2; TCRdb's D call, TRBD2, is unchecked because there is no DNA. CDR1 is SGHAT and CDR2 is FQNNGV in the germline V gene. The CDR3 is made up of 18 amino acids. The chain's CDR3 is CASSRNERGVQNTGELFF.

The rearrangement links TRBV5-1 to TRBJ2-7; TCRdb gives TRBD1 as the D gene, but with no DNA this cannot be confirmed. Germline loops: CDR1 SGHRS, CDR2 YFSETQ. There are 13 residues in the CDR3. This CDR3 reads CASSPWGGNEQYF.

The chain links TRBV7-2 to TRBJ2-3; as DNA is missing, the TRBD2 call by TCRdb cannot be tested. Germline V CDR1 and CDR2: SGHTA, FQGNSA. This CDR3 spans 12 amino acids. CDR3 sequence: CASSSPFRPQYF.

This rearrangement joins TRBV5-1 to TRBJ2-4. This CDR3 is 15 amino acids long. Germline CDR1 and CDR2: SGHRS and YFSETQ. The CDR3 reads CASSRDGFTKNIQYF.

The chain uses TRBV20-1 and TRBJ2-3; without DNA, the TCRdb call of TRBD2 cannot be checked. Germline CDR1 reads DFQATT; CDR2 reads SNEGSKA (reference sequence). The CDR3 runs to 16 residues. The chain's CDR3 is CSAPRSGGRRTDTQYF.